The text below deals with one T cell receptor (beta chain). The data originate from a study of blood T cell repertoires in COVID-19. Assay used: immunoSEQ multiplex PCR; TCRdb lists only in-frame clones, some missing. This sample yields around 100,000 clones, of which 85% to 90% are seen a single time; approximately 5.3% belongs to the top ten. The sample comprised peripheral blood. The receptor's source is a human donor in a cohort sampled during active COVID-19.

The CDR3 sequence is CAWTGAVSYGYTF. CDR3 DNA sequence: TGTGCCTGGACAGGGGCGGTTAGCTATGGCTACACCTTC. The gene calls are TRBV30 and TRBJ1-2; D possibly corresponds to TRBD1 (6 bases). This CDR3 region has 13 residues. Trimming took 4 bases from V and 4 from J, leaving 13 bases between them. Germline CDR1 reads GTSNPN; CDR2 reads SVGIG (reference sequence).